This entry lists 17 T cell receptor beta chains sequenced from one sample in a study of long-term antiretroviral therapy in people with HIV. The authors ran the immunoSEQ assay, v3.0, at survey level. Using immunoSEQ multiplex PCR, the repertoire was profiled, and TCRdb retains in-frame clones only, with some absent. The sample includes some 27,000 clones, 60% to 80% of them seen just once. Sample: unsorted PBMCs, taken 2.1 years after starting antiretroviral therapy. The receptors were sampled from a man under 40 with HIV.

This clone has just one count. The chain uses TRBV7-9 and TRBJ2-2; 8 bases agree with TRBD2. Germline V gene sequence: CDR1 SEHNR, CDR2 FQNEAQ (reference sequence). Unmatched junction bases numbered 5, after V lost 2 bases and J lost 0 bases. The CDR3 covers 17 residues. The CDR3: CASSLWQRGTNTGELFF. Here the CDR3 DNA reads TGTGCCAGCAGCTTATGGCAGCGGGGGACGAACACCGGGGAGCTGTTTTTT.

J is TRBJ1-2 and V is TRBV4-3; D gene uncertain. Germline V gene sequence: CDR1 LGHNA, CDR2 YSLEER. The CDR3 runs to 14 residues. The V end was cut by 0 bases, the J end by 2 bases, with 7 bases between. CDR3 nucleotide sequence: TGCGCCAGCAGCCAAGACCGGGGAAACTATGGCTACACCTTC. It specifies CASSQDRGNYGYTF.

CDR3 sequence: CASSRSGKVDEQYF. Here the CDR3 DNA reads TGTGCCAGCAGTCGTAGCGGGAAGGTTGACGAGCAGTACTTC. The chain joins TRBV9 to TRBJ2-7, with 8 positions matching TRBD2. The CDR3 extends over 14 amino acids. Trimming cost V 5 bases and J 5 bases; bases outside gene matches: 9. In germline, CDR1 is SGDLS, CDR2 YYNGEE.

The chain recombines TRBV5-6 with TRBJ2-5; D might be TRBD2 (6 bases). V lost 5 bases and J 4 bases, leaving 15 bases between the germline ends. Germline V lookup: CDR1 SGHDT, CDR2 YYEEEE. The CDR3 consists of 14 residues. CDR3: CASRLRRAGETQYF. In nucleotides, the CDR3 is TGTGCCAGCAGGTTGAGGAGGGCCGGAGAGACCCAGTACTTC.

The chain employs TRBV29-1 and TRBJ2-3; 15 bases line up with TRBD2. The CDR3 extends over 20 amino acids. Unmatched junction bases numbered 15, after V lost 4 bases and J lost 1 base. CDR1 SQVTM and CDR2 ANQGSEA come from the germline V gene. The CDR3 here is CSVVGRLRTSGRGGTDTQYF. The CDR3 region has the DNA TGCAGCGTTGTTGGGAGGTTGAGGACTAGCGGGAGGGGGGGCACAGATACGCAGTATTTT.

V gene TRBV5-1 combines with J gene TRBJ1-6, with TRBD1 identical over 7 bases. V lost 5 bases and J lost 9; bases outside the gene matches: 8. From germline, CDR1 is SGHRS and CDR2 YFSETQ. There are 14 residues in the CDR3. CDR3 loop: CASRWDSGGSPLHF. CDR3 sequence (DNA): TGCGCCAGCAGATGGGACAGCGGGGGTTCACCCCTCCACTTT.

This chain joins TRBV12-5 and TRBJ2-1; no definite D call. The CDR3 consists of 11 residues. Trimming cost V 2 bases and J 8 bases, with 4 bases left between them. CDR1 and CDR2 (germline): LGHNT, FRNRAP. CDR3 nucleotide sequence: TGTGCTAGTGGTTTGAATTATGAGCAGTTCTTC. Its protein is CASGLNYEQFF.

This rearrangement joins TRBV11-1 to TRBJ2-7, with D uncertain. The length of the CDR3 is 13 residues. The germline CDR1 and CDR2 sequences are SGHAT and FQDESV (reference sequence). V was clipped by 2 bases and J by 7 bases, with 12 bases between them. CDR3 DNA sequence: TGTGCCAGCAGCTTACGAACGGGTGGGGAGCAGTACTTC. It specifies CASSLRTGGEQYF.

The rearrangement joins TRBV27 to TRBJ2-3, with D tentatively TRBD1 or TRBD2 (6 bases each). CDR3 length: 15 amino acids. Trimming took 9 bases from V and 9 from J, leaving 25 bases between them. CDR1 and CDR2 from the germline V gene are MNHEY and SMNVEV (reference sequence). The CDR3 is CASLGGGAVQGTQYF. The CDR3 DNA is TGTGCCAGTCTTGGAGGGGGAGCAGTGCAGGGAACGCAGTATTTT.

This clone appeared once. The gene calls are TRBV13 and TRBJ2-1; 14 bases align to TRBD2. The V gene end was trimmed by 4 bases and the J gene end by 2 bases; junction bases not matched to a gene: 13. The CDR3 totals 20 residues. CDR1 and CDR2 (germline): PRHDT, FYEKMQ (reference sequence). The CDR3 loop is CASSSASRTSGRTTYNEQFF. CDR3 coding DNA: TGTGCCAGCAGCTCCGCCTCCCGGACTAGCGGGAGGACGACCTACAATGAGCAGTTCTTC.

The CDR3 sequence: CASSIRRVSYNSPLHF. The CDR3 region has the DNA TGTGCCAGTAGTATTCGTCGGGTCTCCTATAATTCACCCCTCCACTTT. The V gene is TRBV19, the J gene TRBJ1-6, with D unresolved. Trimming shortened V by 3 bases and J by 0 bases, and 9 bases separated the two germline ends. The CDR3 extends over 16 amino acids. Per germline, CDR1 LNHDA and CDR2 SQIVND (reference sequence).

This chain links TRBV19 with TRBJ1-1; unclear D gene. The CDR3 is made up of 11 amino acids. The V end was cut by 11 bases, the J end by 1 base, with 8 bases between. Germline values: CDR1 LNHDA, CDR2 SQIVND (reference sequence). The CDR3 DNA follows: TGTGCCTCCAGGAGGAACACTGAAGCTTTCTTT. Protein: CASRRNTEAFF.

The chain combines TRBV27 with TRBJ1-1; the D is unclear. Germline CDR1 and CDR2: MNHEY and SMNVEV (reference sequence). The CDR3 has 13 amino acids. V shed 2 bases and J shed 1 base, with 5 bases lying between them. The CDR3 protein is CASSLGRNTEAFF. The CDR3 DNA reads TGTGCCAGCAGTTTAGGCCGGAACACTGAAGCTTTCTTT.

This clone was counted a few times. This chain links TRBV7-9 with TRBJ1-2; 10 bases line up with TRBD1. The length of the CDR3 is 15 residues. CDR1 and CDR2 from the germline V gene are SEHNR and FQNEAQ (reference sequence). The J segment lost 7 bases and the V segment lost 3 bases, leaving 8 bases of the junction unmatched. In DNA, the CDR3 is TGTGCCAGCAGCTTCGCCGGGACAGGGGCTTCTGGCTACACCTTC. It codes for CASSFAGTGASGYTF.

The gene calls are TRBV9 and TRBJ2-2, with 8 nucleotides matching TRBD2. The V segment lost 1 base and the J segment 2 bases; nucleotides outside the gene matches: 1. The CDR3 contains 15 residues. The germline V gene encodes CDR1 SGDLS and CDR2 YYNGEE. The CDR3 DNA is TGTGCCAGCAGCGTAACTAGCGGTAACACCGGGGAGCTGTTTTTT. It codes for CASSVTSGNTGELFF.

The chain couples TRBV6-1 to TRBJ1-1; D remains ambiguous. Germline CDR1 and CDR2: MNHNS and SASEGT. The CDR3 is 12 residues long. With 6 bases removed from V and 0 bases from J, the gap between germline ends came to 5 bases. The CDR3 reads CASRPLNTEAFF. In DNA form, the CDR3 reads TGTGCCAGCAGACCCTTGAACACTGAAGCTTTCTTT.

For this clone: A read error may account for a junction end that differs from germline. This CDR3 is CANSHRDNSYEQYF. The CDR3 nucleotides are TGCGCCAACAGCCACCGGGACAACTCCTACGAGCAGTACTTC. J is TRBJ2-7 and V is TRBV5-1; possibly TRBD1 for D (6 bases). The CDR3 is 14 residues long. Germline-derived CDR1 and CDR2 are SGHRS and YFSETQ.